This T cell receptor beta chain was obtained from a study of glioma-infiltrating T cells. Findings and limits, study-wide: Non-neoplastic patients had below-expected tissue-blood divergence, while all gliomas exceeded expectation. CDR3 overlap between tissue and blood was very small.

The CDR3 length is 13 residues. CDR1 is SGHTA, CDR2 FQGTGA, per germline. V lost 5 bases to trimming and J lost 9 bases, with 14 bases between them. This clonotype came up many times. Its matching antigen is unknown. Using RNA template, CDR3s of TCR alpha and beta were amplified with iRepertoire arm-PCR. One-step reverse transcription and amplification started from roughly 100-400 ng of tissue mRNA or PBMC total RNA. TCRdb fed the multiplex PCR reads into MiXCR, producing one record per CDR3 protein. The sample lists 150,000 to 200,000 distinct CDR3 sequences, approximately 30% seen once, with around 20% in the top ten.

The sample was glioma tissue, nonneoplastic brain tissue, or PBMCs (not recorded which). The rearrangement uses TRBV7-3 and TRBJ2-1; unclear D gene. This sequence was found in a human donor with low-grade glioma or glioblastoma, undergoing nonglioma brain surgery, or in good health (not recorded which). The CDR3 protein is CASSRSQAGEQFF. As DNA, the CDR3 is TGTGCCAGCAGCAGGAGTCAAGCAGGTGAGCAGTTCTTC.